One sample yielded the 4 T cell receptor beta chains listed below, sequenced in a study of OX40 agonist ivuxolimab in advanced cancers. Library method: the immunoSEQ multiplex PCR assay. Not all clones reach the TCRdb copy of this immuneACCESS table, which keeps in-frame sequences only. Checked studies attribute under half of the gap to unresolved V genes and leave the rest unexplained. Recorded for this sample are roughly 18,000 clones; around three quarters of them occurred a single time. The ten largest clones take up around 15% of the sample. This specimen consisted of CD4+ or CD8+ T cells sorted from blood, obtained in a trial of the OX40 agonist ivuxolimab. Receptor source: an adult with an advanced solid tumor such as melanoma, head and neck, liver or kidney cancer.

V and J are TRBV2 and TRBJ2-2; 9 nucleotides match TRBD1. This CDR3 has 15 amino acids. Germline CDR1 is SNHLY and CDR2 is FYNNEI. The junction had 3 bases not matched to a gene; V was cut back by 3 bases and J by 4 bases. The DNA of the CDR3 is TGTGCCAGCAGTGAGGACAGGGGCAGCACCGGGGAGCTGTTTTTT. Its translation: CASSEDRGSTGELFF.

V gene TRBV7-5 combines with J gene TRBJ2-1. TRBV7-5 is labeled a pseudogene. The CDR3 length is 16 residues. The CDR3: CARSFGPSRFFYEQFF. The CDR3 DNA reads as TGTGCCAGAAGCTTCGGGCCGTCCCGGTTTTTTTATGAGCAGTTCTTC.

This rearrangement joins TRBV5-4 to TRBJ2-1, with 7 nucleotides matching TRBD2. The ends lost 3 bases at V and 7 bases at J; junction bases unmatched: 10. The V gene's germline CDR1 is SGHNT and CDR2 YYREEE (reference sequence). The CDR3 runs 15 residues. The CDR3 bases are TGTGCCAGCAGCTCCCAGCGGGGCCTTGGGAATGAGCAGTTCTTC. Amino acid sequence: CASSSQRGLGNEQFF.

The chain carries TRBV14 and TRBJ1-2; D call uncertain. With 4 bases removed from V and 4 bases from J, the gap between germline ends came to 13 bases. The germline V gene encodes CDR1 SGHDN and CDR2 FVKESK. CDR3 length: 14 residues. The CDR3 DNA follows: TGTGCCAGCAGCCCAACCAGGTCGGGCTATGGCTACACCTTC. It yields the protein CASSPTRSGYGYTF.